Sequencing of this T cell receptor (beta chain) was carried out in a study of blood T cell repertoires in COVID-19. This CDR3 is built from 12 residues. Germline values: CDR1 SGHDN, CDR2 FVKESK. The V gene lost 4 bases and the J gene lost 5 bases, with 8 bases spanning the gap. Here immunoSEQ multiplex PCR was the method, and the copy in TCRdb shows in-frame clones only, minus some. The data show some 180,000 clones, with approximately 89% seen just once and under 8% held by the top ten. The TCR originated in a man in his forties who had recovered from COVID-19. V usage is TRBV14 and J usage is TRBJ1-2, with TRBD1 as a possible D gene (6 bases). The sequencing input was PBMCs or T cells enriched from blood (not recorded which). Here the CDR3 reads CASSPGQYGYTF. Written as DNA, the CDR3 is TGTGCCAGCAGCCCCGGACAGTATGGCTACACCTTC.